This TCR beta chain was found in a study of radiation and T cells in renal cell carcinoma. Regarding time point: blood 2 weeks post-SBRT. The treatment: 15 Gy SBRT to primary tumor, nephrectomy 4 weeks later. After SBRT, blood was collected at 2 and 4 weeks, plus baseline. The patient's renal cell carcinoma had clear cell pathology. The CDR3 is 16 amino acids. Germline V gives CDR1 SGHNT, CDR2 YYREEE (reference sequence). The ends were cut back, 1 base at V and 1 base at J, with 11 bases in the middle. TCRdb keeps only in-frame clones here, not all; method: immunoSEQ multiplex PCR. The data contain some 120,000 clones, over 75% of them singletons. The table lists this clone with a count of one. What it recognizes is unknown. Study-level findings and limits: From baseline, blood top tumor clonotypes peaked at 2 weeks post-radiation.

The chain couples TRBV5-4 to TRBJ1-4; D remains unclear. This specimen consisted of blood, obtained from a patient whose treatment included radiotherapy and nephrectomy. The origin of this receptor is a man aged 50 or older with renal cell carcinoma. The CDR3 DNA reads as TGTGCCAGCAGCTTGTCTAAGCGGGGAACTAATGAAAAACTGTTTTTT. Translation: CASSLSKRGTNEKLFF.